This T cell receptor beta chain was obtained from a study of regulatory T cells in long-lasting Graves disease. Arm-PCR of CDR3 regions with iRepertoire HTBI primers generated TCR beta libraries. TCRdb recomputed calls from the multiplex PCR reads with MiXCR, one row per CDR3 protein. The sample includes approximately 230,000 distinct CDR3 sequences, 18% of them seen just once. Time point denoted: newly diagnosed GD, antithyroid drugs for less than 3 months. The TCR library was made from RNA extracted from PBMCs. Graves' disease was diagnosed by American Thyroid Association guidelines. The EDTA tubes were filled with around 8.1 milliliters of drawn peripheral blood. This receptor was identified in a female donor with Graves disease. This sample comprised peripheral blood mononuclear cells (PBMCs), obtained at new diagnosis, from a patient treated with antithyroid drugs.

This chain's CDR3 is CSARGQGGIQYF. CDR3 nucleotides: TGCAGTGCTAGGGGACAGGGTGGGATTCAGTACTTC. The chain is built from TRBV20-1 and TRBJ2-4; 9 bases line up with TRBD1. V gave up 3 bases and J gave up 10 bases; unmatched junction bases: 4. CDR1 and CDR2 (germline): DFQATT, SNEGSKA (reference sequence). The CDR3 sequence is 12 residues long.